These 13 T cell receptor beta chains were sequenced from one sample in a study of T cell clonotyping in hematopoietic cell transplantation. Generated by immunoSEQ multiplex PCR, the TCRdb table keeps only in-frame clones and is missing some. The sample includes tens of thousands of clones, almost 97% seen only once; the top ten take roughly 1.7%. Described time point: recipient sample about 28 days before transplant, after cytoreduction. The source was peripheral blood mononuclear cells, collected before stem cell transplant. The receptors were gathered from a woman aged 45-65 years with acute myeloid leukemia. Some clones in this sample may be carry-over from other donors' samples.

This chain joins TRBV7-9 and TRBJ2-3; TRBD2 might be the D (5 bases). The germline V gene encodes CDR1 SEHNR and CDR2 FQNEAQ (reference sequence). CDR3 length equals 14 residues. The germline V and J ends were trimmed by 10 bases and 0 bases, with 14 bases remaining between them. The CDR3 protein is CATYELASTDTQYF. The CDR3 coding sequence is TGTGCCACTTACGAGCTAGCTAGCACAGATACGCAGTATTTT.

This sequence joins TRBV30 and TRBJ1-4, with no clear D. Per germline, CDR1 GTSNPN and CDR2 SVGIG (reference sequence). V lost 3 bases to trimming and J lost 3 bases, with 8 bases between them. The CDR3 sequence is 13 residues long. CDR3 protein: CAWRRAANEKLFF. CDR3 nucleotides: TGTGCCTGGAGAAGGGCGGCTAATGAAAAACTGTTTTTT.

This chain joins TRBV5-1 and TRBJ2-7, with D possibly being TRBD1 or TRBD2 (5 bases each). This CDR3 is built from 14 residues. Trimming pared 2 bases from V and 2 bases from J, leaving 11 bases between. The germline V gene has CDR1 SGHRS and CDR2 YFSETQ. CDR3 DNA sequence: TGCGCCAGCAGCTTAGTCGGGGCACCCTACGAGCAGTACTTC. Translation: CASSLVGAPYEQYF.

V usage is TRBV5-1 and J usage is TRBJ2-1; D possibly corresponds to TRBD1 (5 bases). Germline values: CDR1 SGHRS, CDR2 YFSETQ. V dropped 1 base and J dropped 6 bases, with 14 bases sitting between them. The CDR3 sequence is 15 residues long. The CDR3 region is CASSLLGAIVNEQFF. The CDR3 region has the DNA TGCGCCAGCAGCTTGCTAGGGGCAATTGTCAATGAGCAGTTCTTC.

This sequence joins TRBV28 and TRBJ1-5, with TRBD1 as a possible D gene (5 bases). This CDR3 region has 12 residues. Per germline, CDR1 MDHEN and CDR2 SYDVKM. Trimming stripped 4 bases from V and 9 bases from J, with 10 bases between. Here the CDR3 DNA reads TGTGCCAGCAGTTCCAGCGGGGCGCCCCAGCATTTT. It is translated as CASSSSGAPQHF.

The chain joins TRBV7-9 to TRBJ2-2; 8 positions agree with TRBD1. After removal of 5 bases from V and 6 bases from J, the junction contained 17 bases not matched to a gene. Germline values: CDR1 SEHNR, CDR2 FQNEAQ (reference sequence). The CDR3 is 18 residues long. The CDR3 loop is CASSRVGYDRGSAGELFF. CDR3 sequence (DNA): TGTGCCAGCAGCCGAGTAGGCTATGACAGGGGAAGCGCCGGGGAGCTGTTTTTT.

The chain has TRBV28 and TRBJ1-1, with TRBD1 as a possible D gene (5 bases). CDR3 length: 15 amino acids. Germline V gene lookup returns CDR1 MDHEN and CDR2 SYDVKM. Deletions cut 7 bases from V and 3 bases from J, with 18 bases between. The CDR3 reads CASIPVGVGDTEAFF. The CDR3 coding sequence is TGTGCCAGCATACCCGTGGGGGTGGGGGACACTGAAGCTTTCTTT.

The chain combines TRBV15 with TRBJ2-3, with unresolved D. Trimming removed 2 bases from V and 1 base from J, with 7 bases in between. The CDR3 runs to 14 residues. CDR1 is LNHNV and CDR2 is YYDKDF in the germline V gene (reference sequence). Here the CDR3 DNA reads TGTGCCACCAGCAGAACTCCGGGCACAGATACGCAGTATTTT. Translation: CATSRTPGTDTQYF.

This clone was counted a single time. The chain links TRBV9 to TRBJ1-6; D is perhaps TRBD1 (6 bases). Deletions cut 4 bases from V and 2 bases from J, with 13 bases between. This CDR3 contains 16 residues. The germline V gene has CDR1 SGDLS and CDR2 YYNGEE. The CDR3, as DNA: TGTGCCAGCAGCCTCGGGACAATCCCCTATAATTCACCCCTCCACTTT. It encodes CASSLGTIPYNSPLHF.

The chain uses TRBV25-1 and TRBJ2-2; the D gene could be TRBD1 or TRBD2 (5 bases each). CDR3 length: 15 residues. Germline loops: CDR1 MGHDK, CDR2 SYGVNS. V was shortened by 5 bases and J by 5 bases, with 15 bases between the two germline ends. The CDR3 protein is CASSPGGAGTGELFF. The CDR3 coding sequence is TGTGCCAGCAGTCCTGGGGGAGCAGGAACCGGGGAGCTGTTTTTT.

The V call is TRBV7-9, the J call TRBJ1-2, with 7 bases that match TRBD1. The length of the CDR3 is 12 residues. The trim removed 3 bases at V and 10 bases at J, leaving 5 bases unmatched. Looked up from germline, CDR1 is SEHNR and CDR2 is FQNEAQ (reference sequence). The CDR3 coding sequence is TGTGCCAGCAGCTTGGCAGGGGGAGACTACACCTTC. This codes for CASSLAGGDYTF.

The chain uses TRBV7-8 and TRBJ1-2, with TRBD1 matching 7 bases. V was clipped by 5 bases and J by 1 base; unmatched bases: 4. The germline V gene has CDR1 SGHVS and CDR2 FQNEAQ. The CDR3 is 14 amino acids. CDR3 in DNA: TGTGCCAGCAGCCGAGACAGGGATAACTATGGCTACACCTTC. Amino acid sequence: CASSRDRDNYGYTF. The whole variable domain, remainder taken from reference TRBV7-8 and TRBJ1-2, is GAGVSQSPRYKVAKRGQDVALRCDPISGHVSLFWYQQALGQGPEFLTYFQNEAQLDKSGLPSDRFFAERPEGSVSTLKIQRTQQEDSAVYLCASSRDRDNYGYTFGSGTRLTVV.

The CDR3 sequence is CASSPRQGRTYGYTF. The CDR3 DNA sequence: TGTGCCAGCAGCCCCCGACAGGGACGAACTTATGGCTACACCTTC. The chain has TRBV11-2 and TRBJ1-2; 7 nucleotides align to TRBD1. This CDR3 contains 15 residues. The germline CDR1 and CDR2 sequences are SGHAT and FQNNGV. V lost 5 bases and J lost 5; bases outside the gene matches: 11.